These 20 T cell receptor beta chains originate from one sample sequenced in a study of cytomegalovirus exposure and HLA in healthy donors. The PCR used 60 Vbeta and 13 Jbeta primers. Clones were sequenced by immunoSEQ multiplex PCR, and TCRdb holds only the in-frame ones, with some missing. The sample consists of 90,000 to 130,000 clones, 76% of them appearing once. Sequenced: PBMCs. These receptors originate from a man aged 30 to 39 in good health and CMV-seropositive.

In its sample, this clone was seen a few times. This chain joins TRBV9 and TRBJ2-6; 7 bases are shared with TRBD1. Germline V CDR1 and CDR2: SGDLS, YYNGEE. The CDR3 covers 20 residues. V lost 3 bases, J lost 0 bases, and 15 bases stayed unmatched. CDR3 nucleotides: TGTGCCAGCAGCGGGAGATCGGGACAGAATCTCCTCTCTGGGGCCAACGTCCTGACTTTC. Protein: CASSGRSGQNLLSGANVLTF.

On this clone: A read error may account for a junction end that differs from germline. The chain carries TRBV7-7 and TRBJ1-6, with 7 bases aligning to TRBD1. The CDR3 extends over 17 amino acids. Germline-derived CDR1 and CDR2 are SSHAT and FNYEAQ (reference sequence). The CDR3 here is CASSLDPRGALGSPLHF. The DNA of the CDR3 is TGTGCTAGCAGCTTAGACCCCAGGGGGGCCTTGGGATCACCCCTCCACTTT.

Comments on this clone: One end of the junction is discordant with germline, which a read error may explain. The chain combines TRBV9 with TRBJ2-2, with D tentatively TRBD1 (7 bases). The CDR3 consists of 15 residues. The germline V gene has CDR1 SGDLS and CDR2 YYNGEE. CDR3 region: CASSAPGGNTGELCF. For the CDR3, the DNA is TGTGCCAGCAGCGCCCCAGGGGGGAACACCGGGGAGCTGTGTTTT.

The table lists this clone with a few counts. The gene calls are TRBV11-2 and TRBJ1-1; a weak D match, TRBD1 (5 bases). Germline loops: CDR1 SGHAT, CDR2 FQNNGV. Trimming cost V 3 bases and J 8 bases, with 10 bases left between them. This CDR3 has 12 residues. CDR3 loop: CASSLESGEAFF. CDR3 bases: TGTGCCAGCAGCTTGGAATCAGGGGAAGCTTTCTTT.

V usage is TRBV7-2 and J usage is TRBJ2-2, with D uncertain. V shed 0 bases and J shed 2 bases, with 4 bases lying between them. The CDR3 runs to 14 residues. Per the germline V gene, CDR1 is SGHTA and CDR2 is FQGNSA. The CDR3 region is CASSLASNTGELFF. CDR3 nucleotide sequence: TGTGCCAGCAGCTTAGCGAGTAACACCGGGGAGCTGTTTTTT.

This chain uses TRBV6-5 with TRBJ2-7; no clear D. V lost 2 bases to trimming and J lost 6 bases, with 14 bases between them. Germline CDR1 and CDR2: MNHEY and SVGAGI. The CDR3 extends over 14 amino acids. The DNA for the CDR3 is TGTGCCAGCAGTTACGGAGACGTAATGGGCGAGCAGTACTTC. Translation: CASSYGDVMGEQYF.

The V gene is TRBV4-1, the J gene TRBJ2-7; maybe TRBD1 (6 bases). CDR3 length equals 16 residues. The V gene's germline CDR1 is MGHRA and CDR2 YSYEKL. Deletions cut 2 bases from V and 0 bases from J, with 14 bases between. The CDR3 DNA sequence: TGCGCCAGCAGCCAACTCGGACAGAAGAGCTCCTACGAGCAGTACTTC. This gives the protein CASSQLGQKSSYEQYF.

The chain uses TRBV19 and TRBJ2-5; 8 bases match TRBD2. This CDR3 contains 16 residues. Germline V gene data show CDR1 as LNHDA and CDR2 as SQIVND (reference sequence). The trim removed 5 bases at V and 7 bases at J, leaving 15 bases unmatched. The CDR3 DNA is TGTGCCAGTAGTCTCCCGGGAGGGGCCGCCGACGGGACCCAGTACTTC. As protein: CASSLPGGAADGTQYF. Using reference TRBV19 and TRBJ2-5 for the parts outside the CDR3, the full variable domain is DGGITQSPKYLFRKEGQNVTLSCEQNLNHDAMYWYRQDPGQGLRLIYYSQIVNDFQKGDIAEGYSVSREKKESFPLTVTSAQKNPTAFYLCASSLPGGAADGTQYFGPGTRLLVL.

The count of this clone is one. V is TRBV11-2 and J is TRBJ2-2, with D perhaps matching TRBD2 (5 bases). V was pared by 5 bases and J by 9 bases, with 13 bases between. The V gene's germline CDR1 is SGHAT and CDR2 FQNNGV. The CDR3 consists of 13 residues. DNA for the CDR3: TGTGCCAGCAGCCTCTTTGGGAGCCGGGAGCTGTTTTTT. It codes for CASSLFGSRELFF.

This sequence joins TRBV18 and TRBJ2-7; tentative D call: TRBD2 (6 bases). Trimming took off 3 bases at V and 0 bases at J, with 9 bases between the two ends. Germline-derived CDR1 and CDR2 are KGHSH and LQKENI. The CDR3 has 14 amino acids. The CDR3 loop reads CASSPRESSYEQYF. The CDR3, as DNA: TGTGCCAGCTCACCCCGGGAGAGCTCCTACGAGCAGTACTTC.

The V call is TRBV4-1, the J call TRBJ2-2; D is unclear. V shed 6 bases and J shed 7 bases, with 12 bases lying between them. CDR1 MGHRA and CDR2 YSYEKL come from the germline V gene. The CDR3 spans 13 residues. CDR3 residues: CASRNPASGELFF. Here the CDR3 DNA reads TGCGCCAGCAGAAATCCCGCTAGCGGGGAGCTGTTTTTT.

A single count supports this clone. This chain connects TRBV10-3 to TRBJ2-1, with D perhaps TRBD1 (6 bases). The CDR3 consists of 14 residues. The germline V gene has CDR1 ENHRY and CDR2 SYGVKD. Deletions cut 6 bases from V and 3 bases from J, with 12 bases between. CDR3 loop: CAISRGSGYNEQFF. The CDR3 coding sequence is TGTGCCATCAGCAGGGGTTCAGGCTACAATGAGCAGTTCTTC.

This sequence joins TRBV5-6 and TRBJ2-1, with 7 bases identical to TRBD1. Germline V gives CDR1 SGHDT, CDR2 YYEEEE. This CDR3 has 15 amino acids. V shed 1 base and J 2 bases; nucleotides not matched to a gene: 3. CDR3 DNA: TGTGCCAGCAGCTTGAGACAGGGACCCTACAATGAGCAGTTCTTC. Protein sequence: CASSLRQGPYNEQFF.

The CDR3 nucleotides read TGTGCCAGCAGCTTACGGACAGTTGAGCAGTTCTTC. Protein sequence: CASSLRTVEQFF. This chain joins TRBV7-2 and TRBJ2-1, with a tentative D call TRBD1 (6 bases). This CDR3 spans 12 amino acids. V was pared by 2 bases and J by 9 bases, with 8 bases between. From germline, CDR1 is SGHTA and CDR2 FQGNSA.

This chain joins TRBV4-1 and TRBJ1-5; D gene unclear. The CDR3 totals 15 residues. Trimming removed 0 bases at V and 7 bases at J, with 13 bases between. Germline CDR1 is MGHRA and CDR2 is YSYEKL. CDR3 sequence reads: CASSQDFGVRQPQHF. CDR3 coding DNA: TGCGCCAGCAGCCAAGATTTCGGGGTAAGGCAGCCCCAGCATTTT.

This chain links TRBV5-1 with TRBJ2-2; unclear D gene. Germline V CDR1 and CDR2: SGHRS, YFSETQ. The CDR3 length is 14 residues. Trimming shortened V by 0 bases and J by 2 bases, and 5 bases separated the two germline ends. The CDR3 sequence is CASSLGSNTGELFF. CDR3 coding DNA: TGCGCCAGCAGCTTGGGCAGTAACACCGGGGAGCTGTTTTTT.

The chain is built from TRBV29-1 and TRBJ1-2; D unresolved. From germline, CDR1 is SQVTM and CDR2 ANQGSEA. The CDR3 has 12 residues. V dropped 8 bases and J dropped 6 bases, with 16 bases sitting between them. CDR3 sequence reads: CSIARVTDGYTF. CDR3 bases: TGCAGCATTGCTCGTGTTACGGATGGCTACACCTTC.

This clone was observed a handful of times. This chain uses TRBV4-1 with TRBJ1-1; D not certain. The germline V gene has CDR1 MGHRA and CDR2 YSYEKL. V was pared by 0 bases and J by 0 bases, with 17 bases between. The CDR3 consists of 18 residues. The CDR3 region has the DNA TGCGCCAGCAGCCAAGATCGTCACCCCAGTCCCATGAACACTGAAGCTTTCTTT. It specifies CASSQDRHPSPMNTEAFF.

Only a few counts were recorded for this clone. This sequence joins TRBV4-2 and TRBJ2-7; TRBD2 matches at 7 bases. The CDR3 is 15 amino acids. The germline V gene encodes CDR1 LGHNA and CDR2 YNFKEQ. The J segment lost 0 bases and the V segment lost 3 bases, leaving 5 bases of the junction unmatched. This chain's CDR3 is CASSHASGASYEQYF. The CDR3 DNA follows: TGTGCCAGCAGCCATGCTAGCGGCGCCTCCTACGAGCAGTACTTC.

Judged by abundance, this clone is medium-sized. This chain links TRBV2 with TRBJ1-2; D not resolved. Looked up from germline, CDR1 is SNHLY and CDR2 is FYNNEI. This CDR3 region has 13 residues. Deletions cut 2 bases from V and 6 bases from J, with 10 bases between. DNA for the CDR3: TGTGCCAGCAGTGAACCTACAGCCGATGGCTACACCTTC. It specifies CASSEPTADGYTF.